The text below deals with one TCR beta chain. This CDR3 has 11 residues. V was cut by 4 bases and J by 8 bases, with 8 bases left in between. CDR1 and CDR2 (germline): MNHNS, SASEGT. The data derive from a study of T cells in Graves' hyperthyroidism and ophthalmopathy. Amplification targeted TCR beta CDR3 regions from RNA transcripts. First-round RT-PCR of the TCR CDR3 relied on the HTBI primer set. In TCRdb, the multiplex PCR reads were re-called with MiXCR into one record per CDR3 protein. The profile shows 500,000 to 650,000 distinct CDR3 sequences, about 14% of them singletons. Around 10 ml fresh peripheral blood yielded the PBMCs.

This TCR was sampled from a woman between 45 and 65 years old with Graves' ophthalmopathy. The V call is TRBV6-1, the J call TRBJ1-2; D gene uncertain. Sequenced: blood. The DNA of the CDR3 is TGTGCCAGCAGTGGACTTTGGGGCTACACCTTC. The encoded protein is CASSGLWGYTF.